These T cell receptor beta chains were read from a single sample in a study of T cells in Graves' hyperthyroidism and ophthalmopathy. MiXCR, run by TCRdb on the multiplex PCR reads, gives a single entry per CDR3 protein. The repertoire holds some 600,000 distinct CDR3 sequences, about 15% seen once, with almost 6% in the top ten. Material: blood. These receptor sequences come from a woman in her twenties or thirties with Graves' hyperthyroidism that later progressed to Graves' ophthalmopathy. The CDR3 runs from the conserved cysteine through the conserved F or W. Each record gives: CDR3 protein, CDR3 DNA, clone size, V gene, CDR3 length, J gene, D gene. A D gene is named only where the DNA matches it firmly. Only some rows state a clone size, as once, few, many or a class for expanded clones.

CDR3: CASSQVPSGLDTQYF; DNA: TGCGCCAGCAGCCAAGTTCCTAGCGGACTGGATACGCAGTATTTT; size: NA; V: TRBV4-1; length: 15; J: TRBJ2-3; D: TRBD2
CDR3: CASSLVLTYEQYF; DNA: TGTGCCAGCAGCCTTGTCTTAACCTACGAGCAGTACTTC; size: many; V: TRBV7-9; length: 13; J: TRBJ2-7; D: NA
CDR3: CASSPPGTSGEQYF; DNA: TGTGCCAGCAGCCCCCCCGGGACTAGCGGCGAGCAGTACTTC; size: many; V: TRBV3-1; length: 14; J: TRBJ2-7; D: TRBD2
CDR3: CASSLGAGWSEQYF; DNA: TGTGCCAGCAGCTTAGGGGCAGGTTGGAGCGAGCAGTACTTC; size: many; V: TRBV7-3; length: 14; J: TRBJ2-7; D: NA
CDR3: CASSGSGRYEQYF; DNA: TGTGCCAGCAGTGGTAGCGGGCGATACGAGCAGTACTTC; size: NA; V: TRBV27; length: 13; J: TRBJ2-7; D: TRBD2
CDR3: CASSQITGAEAFF; DNA: TGTGCCAGCAGCCAAATAACCGGGGCTGAAGCTTTCTTT; size: once; V: TRBV11-2; length: 13; J: TRBJ1-1; D: NA
CDR3: CASDAGLEPQHF; DNA: TGTGCCAGCGACGCCGGGTTGGAGCCCCAGCATTTT; size: many; V: TRBV12-3/TRBV12-4; length: 12; J: TRBJ1-5; D: NA
CDR3: CASSYQGYGANVLTF; DNA: TGTGCCAGCAGTTACCAAGGGTACGGGGCCAACGTCCTGACTTTC; size: many; V: TRBV6-5; length: 15; J: TRBJ2-6; D: NA
CDR3: CASSLWTSGSVADTQYF; DNA: TGTGCCAGCAGTTTATGGACTAGCGGGAGCGTCGCAGATACGCAGTATTTT; size: many; V: TRBV27; length: 17; J: TRBJ2-3; D: TRBD2
CDR3: CASSLAGTSGSGNEQFF; DNA: TGTGCCAGCAGCTTAGCGGGGACTAGCGGGAGTGGGAATGAGCAGTTCTTC; size: NA; V: TRBV7-9; length: 17; J: TRBJ2-1; D: TRBD2
CDR3: CASIPPAAGYTF; DNA: TGTGCCAGCATTCCACCGGCCGCGGGCTACACCTTC; size: many; V: TRBV27; length: 12; J: TRBJ1-2; D: NA
CDR3: CAYLSGRGTDTQYF; DNA: TGTGCCTATCTTAGCGGGAGGGGGACAGATACGCAGTATTTT; size: many; V: TRBV30; length: 14; J: TRBJ2-3; D: TRBD2
CDR3: CANSQGLAGVLDTQYF; DNA: TGTGCCAACAGCCAAGGGCTAGCGGGAGTTTTAGATACGCAGTATTTT; size: few; V: TRBV14; length: 16; J: TRBJ2-3; D: TRBD2
CDR3: CASSLPLAGSTGELFF; DNA: TGTGCCAGCAGCTTGCCACTAGCGGGATCAACCGGGGAGCTGTTTTTT; size: NA; V: TRBV9; length: 16; J: TRBJ2-2; D: TRBD2
CDR3: CASSPTPAGDAFF; DNA: TGTGCCAGCAGCCCCACCCCGGCAGGCGATGCTTTCTTT; size: many; V: TRBV7-6; length: 13; J: TRBJ1-1; D: NA
CDR3: CASSQLPPSRSSYNEQFF; DNA: TGCGCCAGCAGCCAGCTGCCCCCCAGCCGAAGCTCCTACAATGAGCAGTTCTTC; size: many; V: TRBV4-1; length: 18; J: TRBJ2-1; D: NA
CDR3: CASSPGLAGVEQYF; DNA: TGTGCCAGCAGCCCCGGGTTAGCGGGTGTCGAGCAGTACTTC; size: many; V: TRBV11-2; length: 14; J: TRBJ2-7; D: TRBD2
CDR3: CASSLESWDTEAFF; DNA: TGTGCCAGCAGTCTGGAGAGTTGGGACACTGAAGCTTTCTTT; size: many; V: TRBV12-3/TRBV12-4; length: 14; J: TRBJ1-1; D: NA
CDR3: CASHIDGSSNQPQHF; DNA: TGCGCCAGCCATATCGACGGTAGTAGCAATCAGCCCCAGCATTTT; size: many; V: TRBV5-1; length: 15; J: TRBJ1-5; D: NA
CDR3: CASKERSSYNEQFF; DNA: TGTGCCAGCAAGGAGCGGAGTAGCTATAATGAGCAGTTCTTC; size: many; V: TRBV2; length: 14; J: TRBJ2-1; D: NA
CDR3: CASTVFSRGHYGYTF; DNA: TGTGCCAGTACTGTCTTCTCTAGGGGTCACTATGGCTACACCTTC; size: NA; V: TRBV19; length: 15; J: TRBJ1-2; D: NA
CDR3: CASSLSVLFDYTF; DNA: TGTGCCAGCAGCTTGAGCGTTCTTTTTGACTACACCTTC; size: many; V: TRBV13; length: 13; J: TRBJ1-2; D: NA
CDR3: CASRSLATGYEQYF; DNA: TGTGCCAGCAGGTCACTAGCGACAGGCTACGAGCAGTACTTC; size: many; V: TRBV28; length: 14; J: TRBJ2-7; D: NA
CDR3: CSARDGGSVVYEQYF; DNA: TGCAGTGCTAGAGATGGAGGGTCGGTCGTCTACGAGCAGTACTTC; size: many; V: TRBV20-1; length: 15; J: TRBJ2-7; D: NA
CDR3: CASSLRGQGRTGELFF; DNA: TGTGCCAGCAGCTTACGTGGACAGGGTAGAACCGGGGAGCTGTTTTTT; size: many; V: TRBV11-3; length: 16; J: TRBJ2-2; D: TRBD1
CDR3: CASSLGQNPYNEQFF; DNA: TGTGCCAGCAGCCTGGGACAGAACCCCTACAATGAGCAGTTCTTC; size: NA; V: TRBV5-6; length: 15; J: TRBJ2-1; D: TRBD1
CDR3: CASSFSTSGYTYEQYF; DNA: TGTGCCAGCAGTTTCTCGACTAGCGGGTATACCTACGAGCAGTACTTC; size: many; V: TRBV12-3/TRBV12-4; length: 16; J: TRBJ2-7; D: TRBD2
CDR3: CASSPIPETQYF; DNA: TGTGCCAGCAGCCCCATCCCAGAGACCCAGTACTTC; size: NA; V: TRBV11-3; length: 12; J: TRBJ2-5; D: NA